Reported below is one T cell receptor beta chain. Its specificity is not known. Measured with immunoSEQ multiplex PCR; TCRdb has only the in-frame clones, and not every one. The repertoire holds about 78,000 clones, with 95% to 97% as singletons. The germline CDR1 and CDR2 sequences are MGHRA and YSYEKL. Trimming pared 0 bases from V and 0 bases from J, leaving 21 bases between. The CDR3 loop spans 21 amino acids. This entry is derived from a study of cytomegalovirus exposure and HLA in healthy donors. Broader study findings: That first-cohort TCR clusters tended to co-occur in the 90 to 150 validation repertoires was found in a later analysis. The authors enumerated around 150 TCR beta chains as linked to cytomegalovirus. Cytomegalovirus status was reportedly diagnosed by the classifier with high sensitivity and specificity.

The clonotype comes from a man between 18 and 29 years old in good health and CMV-seropositive. The sample taken for sequencing was PBMCs. The chain uses TRBV4-1 and TRBJ2-6; possibly TRBD2 for D (5 bases). The CDR3 nucleotides read TGCGCCAGCAGCCAAGATACGGGGATCGGACGGATCCGCTCTGGGGCCAACGTCCTGACTTTC. It is translated as CASSQDTGIGRIRSGANVLTF.